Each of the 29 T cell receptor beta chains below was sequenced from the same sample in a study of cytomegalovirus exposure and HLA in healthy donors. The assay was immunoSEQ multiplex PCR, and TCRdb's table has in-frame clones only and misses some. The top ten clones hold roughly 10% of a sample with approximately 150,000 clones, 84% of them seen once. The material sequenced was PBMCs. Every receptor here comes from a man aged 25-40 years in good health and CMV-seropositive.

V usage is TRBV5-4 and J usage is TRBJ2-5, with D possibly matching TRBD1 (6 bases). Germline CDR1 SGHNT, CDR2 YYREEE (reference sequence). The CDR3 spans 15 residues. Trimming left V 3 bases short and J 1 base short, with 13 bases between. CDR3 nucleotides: TGTGCCAGCAGCTCATCTGAGACAGGCCAAGAGACCCAGTACTTC. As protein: CASSSSETGQETQYF.

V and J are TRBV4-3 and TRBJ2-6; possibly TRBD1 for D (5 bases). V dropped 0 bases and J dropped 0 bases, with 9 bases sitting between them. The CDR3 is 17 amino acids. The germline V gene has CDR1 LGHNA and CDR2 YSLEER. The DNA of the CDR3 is TGCGCCAGCAGCCAAGATATAGGGGCCTCTGGGGCCAACGTCCTGACTTTC. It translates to CASSQDIGASGANVLTF.

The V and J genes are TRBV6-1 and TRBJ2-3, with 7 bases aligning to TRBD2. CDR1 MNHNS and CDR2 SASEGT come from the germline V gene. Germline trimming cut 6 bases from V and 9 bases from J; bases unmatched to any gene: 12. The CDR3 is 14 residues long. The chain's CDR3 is CASRGGTVVQTQYF. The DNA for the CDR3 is TGTGCCAGCAGGGGAGGGACGGTCGTCCAGACGCAGTATTTT.

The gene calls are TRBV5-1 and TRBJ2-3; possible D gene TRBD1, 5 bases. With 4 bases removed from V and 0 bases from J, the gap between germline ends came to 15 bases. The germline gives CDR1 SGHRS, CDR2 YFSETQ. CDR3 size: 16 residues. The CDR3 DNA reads TGCGCCAGCAGCACCCCCGACAGAGCGAGCACAGATACGCAGTATTTT. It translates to CASSTPDRASTDTQYF.

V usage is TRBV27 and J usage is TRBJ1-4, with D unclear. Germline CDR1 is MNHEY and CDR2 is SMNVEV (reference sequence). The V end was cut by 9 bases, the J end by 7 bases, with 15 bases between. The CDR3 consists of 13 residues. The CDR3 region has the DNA TGTGCCAGTGGGGTAGAGGGATTTGAAAAACTGTTTTTT. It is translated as CASGVEGFEKLFF.

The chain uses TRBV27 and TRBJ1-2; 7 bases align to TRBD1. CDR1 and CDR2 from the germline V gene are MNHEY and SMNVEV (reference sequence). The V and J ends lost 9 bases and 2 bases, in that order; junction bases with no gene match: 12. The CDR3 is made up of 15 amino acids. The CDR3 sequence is CASDVMRDSNYGYTF. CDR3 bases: TGTGCCAGTGACGTAATGAGGGACAGCAACTATGGCTACACCTTC.

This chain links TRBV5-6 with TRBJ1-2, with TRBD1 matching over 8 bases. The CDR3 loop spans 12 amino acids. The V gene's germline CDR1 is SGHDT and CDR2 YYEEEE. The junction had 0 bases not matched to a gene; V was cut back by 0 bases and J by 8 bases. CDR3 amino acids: CASSLGQGGYTF. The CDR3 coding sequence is TGTGCCAGCAGCTTGGGACAGGGGGGCTACACCTTC.

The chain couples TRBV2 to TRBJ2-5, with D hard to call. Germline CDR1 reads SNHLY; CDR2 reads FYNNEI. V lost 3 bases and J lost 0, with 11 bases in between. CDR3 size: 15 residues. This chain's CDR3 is CASSEFRGNQETQYF. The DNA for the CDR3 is TGTGCCAGCAGTGAGTTTCGCGGCAACCAAGAGACCCAGTACTTC. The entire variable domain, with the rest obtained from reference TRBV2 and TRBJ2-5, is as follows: EPEVTQTPSHQVTQMGQEVILRCVPISNHLYFYWYRQILGQKVEFLVSFYNNEISEKSEIFDDQFSVERPDGSNFTLKIRSTKLEDSAMYFCASSEFRGNQETQYFGPGTRLLVL.

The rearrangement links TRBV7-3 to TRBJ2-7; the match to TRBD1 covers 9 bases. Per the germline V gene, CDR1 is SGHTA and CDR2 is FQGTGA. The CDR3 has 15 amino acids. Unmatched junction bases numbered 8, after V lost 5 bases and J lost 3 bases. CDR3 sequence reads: CASSPRDRDDYEQYF. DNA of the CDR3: TGTGCCAGCAGCCCAAGGGACAGGGACGACTACGAGCAGTACTTC.

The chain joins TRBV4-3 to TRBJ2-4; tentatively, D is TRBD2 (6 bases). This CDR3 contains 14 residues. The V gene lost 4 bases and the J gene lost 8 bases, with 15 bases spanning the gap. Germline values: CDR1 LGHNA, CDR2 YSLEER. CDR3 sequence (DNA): TGCGCCAGCAGCCCCTCGGGGACTTCGGACATTCAGTACTTC. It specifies CASSPSGTSDIQYF.

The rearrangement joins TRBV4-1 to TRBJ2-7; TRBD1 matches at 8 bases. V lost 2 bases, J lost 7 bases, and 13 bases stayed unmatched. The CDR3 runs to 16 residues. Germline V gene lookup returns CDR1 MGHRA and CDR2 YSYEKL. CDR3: CASSQRAGQGAGEQYF. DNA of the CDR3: TGCGCCAGCAGCCAAAGGGCGGGGCAGGGGGCGGGGGAGCAGTACTTC.

The CDR3 DNA reads as TGTGCCAGCAGTTTCCTAGCGGGGGGGCAAGATACGCAGTATTTT. This codes for CASSFLAGGQDTQYF. The rearrangement links TRBV27 to TRBJ2-3, with 12 bases fitting TRBD2. Germline CDR1 MNHEY, CDR2 SMNVEV (reference sequence). The J segment lost 5 bases and the V segment lost 3 bases, leaving 3 bases of the junction unmatched. The CDR3 has 15 amino acids.

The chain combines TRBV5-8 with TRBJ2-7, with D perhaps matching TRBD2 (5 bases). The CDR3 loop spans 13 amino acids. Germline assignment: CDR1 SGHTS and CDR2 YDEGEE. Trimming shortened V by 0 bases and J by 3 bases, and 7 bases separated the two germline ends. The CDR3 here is CASSLVAGYEQYF. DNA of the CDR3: TGTGCCAGCAGCTTGGTGGCGGGCTACGAGCAGTACTTC.

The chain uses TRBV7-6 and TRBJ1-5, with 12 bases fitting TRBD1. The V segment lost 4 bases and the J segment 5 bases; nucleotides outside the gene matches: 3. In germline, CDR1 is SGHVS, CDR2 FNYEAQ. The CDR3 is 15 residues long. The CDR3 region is CASSWDRGRDQPQHF. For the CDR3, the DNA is TGTGCCAGCAGCTGGGACAGGGGGCGCGATCAGCCCCAGCATTTT.

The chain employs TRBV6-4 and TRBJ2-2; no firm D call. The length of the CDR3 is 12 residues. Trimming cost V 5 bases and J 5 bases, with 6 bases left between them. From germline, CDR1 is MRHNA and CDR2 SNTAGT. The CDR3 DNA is TGTGCCAGCAGTTCCGGGACCGGGGAGCTGTTTTTT. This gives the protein CASSSGTGELFF.

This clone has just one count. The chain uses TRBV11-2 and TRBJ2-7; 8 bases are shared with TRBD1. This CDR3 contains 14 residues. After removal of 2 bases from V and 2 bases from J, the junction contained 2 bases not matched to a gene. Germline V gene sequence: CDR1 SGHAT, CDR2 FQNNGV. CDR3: CASSLPGGTYEQYF. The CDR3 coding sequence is TGTGCCAGCAGCTTACCAGGGGGCACCTACGAGCAGTACTTC.

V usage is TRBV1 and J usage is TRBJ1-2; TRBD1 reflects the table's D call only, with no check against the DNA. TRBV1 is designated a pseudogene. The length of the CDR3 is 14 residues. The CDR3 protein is CTSSQDWQGEGYTF. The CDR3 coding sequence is TGCACCAGCAGCCAAGATTGGCAGGGTGAAGGCTACACCTTC.

The CDR3 nucleotides read TGCGCCAGCAGTGAGTCGGAAGCGGGAGGGCCCTCGACGTACGAGCAGTACTTC. Protein sequence: CASSESEAGGPSTYEQYF. The rearrangement uses TRBV10-2 and TRBJ2-7, with 10 bases identical to TRBD2. This CDR3 has 18 residues. Germline values: CDR1 WSHSY, CDR2 SAAADI. The ends lost 0 bases at V and 4 bases at J; junction bases unmatched: 12.

This chain's CDR3 is CASSSRLAGGSNTGELFF. The CDR3 region has the DNA TGTGCCAGCAGCTCCCGACTAGCGGGAGGGTCGAACACCGGGGAGCTGTTTTTT. The V and J genes are TRBV4-2 and TRBJ2-2, with 14 bases aligning to TRBD2. In germline, CDR1 is LGHNA, CDR2 YNFKEQ. V shed 5 bases, J shed 0 bases, and the junction held 5 bases outside the gene matches. This CDR3 spans 18 amino acids.

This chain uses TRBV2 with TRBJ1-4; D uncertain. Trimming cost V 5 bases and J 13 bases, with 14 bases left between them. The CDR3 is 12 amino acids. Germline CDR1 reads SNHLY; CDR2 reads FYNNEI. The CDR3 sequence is CASSPKYSVLFF. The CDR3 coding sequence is TGTGCCAGCAGTCCAAAGTACAGTGTACTGTTTTTT.

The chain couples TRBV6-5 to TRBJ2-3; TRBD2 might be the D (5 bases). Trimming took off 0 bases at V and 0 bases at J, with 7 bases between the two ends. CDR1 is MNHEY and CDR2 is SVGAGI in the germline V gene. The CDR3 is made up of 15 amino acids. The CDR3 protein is CASSYSRASTDTQYF. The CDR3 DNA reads TGTGCCAGCAGTTACTCGAGGGCAAGCACAGATACGCAGTATTTT.

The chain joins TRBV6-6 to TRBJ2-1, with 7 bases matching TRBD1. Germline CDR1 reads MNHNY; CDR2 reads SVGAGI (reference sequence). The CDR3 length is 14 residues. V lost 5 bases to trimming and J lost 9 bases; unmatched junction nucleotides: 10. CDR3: CASSQTGFTSEQFF. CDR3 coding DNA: TGTGCCAGCAGTCAGACAGGGTTTACTTCTGAGCAGTTCTTC.

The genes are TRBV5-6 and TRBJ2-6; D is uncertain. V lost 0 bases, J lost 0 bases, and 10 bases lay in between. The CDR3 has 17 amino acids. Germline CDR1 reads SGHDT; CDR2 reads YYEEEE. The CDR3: CASSLGSPISGANVLTF. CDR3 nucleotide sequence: TGTGCCAGCAGCTTGGGCAGTCCAATCTCTGGGGCCAACGTCCTGACTTTC.

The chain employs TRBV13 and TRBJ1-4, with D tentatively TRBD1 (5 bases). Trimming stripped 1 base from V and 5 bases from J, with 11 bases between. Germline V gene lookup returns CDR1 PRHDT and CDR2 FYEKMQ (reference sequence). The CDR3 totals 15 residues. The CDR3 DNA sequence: TGTGCCAGCAGCTTAGTGGCCGGGGGGAATGAAAAACTGTTTTTT. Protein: CASSLVAGGNEKLFF.

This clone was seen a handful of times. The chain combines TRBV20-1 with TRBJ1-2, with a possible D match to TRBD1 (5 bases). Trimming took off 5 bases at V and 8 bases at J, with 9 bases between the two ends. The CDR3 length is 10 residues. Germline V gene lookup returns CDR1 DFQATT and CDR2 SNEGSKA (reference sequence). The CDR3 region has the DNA TGCAGTGCTGTCCCAGGGGGCTACACCTTC. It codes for CSAVPGGYTF.

CDR3 region: CASSLTNGDTQYF. The CDR3, as DNA: TGTGCCAGCAGCTTAACCAACGGAGATACGCAGTATTTT. This sequence joins TRBV11-2 and TRBJ2-3, with D hard to call. The CDR3 spans 13 residues. V lost 2 bases and J 5 bases, leaving 8 bases between the germline ends. CDR1 is SGHAT, CDR2 FQNNGV, per germline.

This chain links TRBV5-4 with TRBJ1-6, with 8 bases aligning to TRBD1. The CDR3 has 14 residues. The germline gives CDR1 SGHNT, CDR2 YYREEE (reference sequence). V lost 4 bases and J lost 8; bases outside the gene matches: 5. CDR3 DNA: TGTGCCAGCAGCCGACAGGGGTCGGATTCACCCCTCCACTTT. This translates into CASSRQGSDSPLHF.

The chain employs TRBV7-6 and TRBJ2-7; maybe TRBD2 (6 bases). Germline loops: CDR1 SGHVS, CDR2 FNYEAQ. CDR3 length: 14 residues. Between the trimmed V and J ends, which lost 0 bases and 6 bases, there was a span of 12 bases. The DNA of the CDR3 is TGTGCCAGCAGCTTAGCGCGGGGTAGCAGCGAGCAGTACTTC. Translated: CASSLARGSSEQYF.

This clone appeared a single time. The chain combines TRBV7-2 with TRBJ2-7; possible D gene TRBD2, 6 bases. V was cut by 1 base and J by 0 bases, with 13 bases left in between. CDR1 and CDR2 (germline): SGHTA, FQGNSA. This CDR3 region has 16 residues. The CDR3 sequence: CASSLGGGESSYEQYF. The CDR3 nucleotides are TGTGCCAGCAGCTTAGGTGGCGGGGAGAGCTCCTACGAGCAGTACTTC.